The 27 T cell receptor beta chains presented below share a single source sample, sequenced in a study of T-cell memory formation after mild COVID-19. TCRdb re-analysed the 5' RACE reads in MiXCR, keeping a single row per CDR3 protein. The sample shows 530,000 or so distinct CDR3 sequences, roughly 17% of them seen only once. Sequencing was performed on PBMCs or a T cell subset sorted from them (not recorded which). These receptor sequences come from an adult woman who had mild COVID-19 (a few samples of this study predate the infection). Cell type and time point are not known.

This clonotype was seen a handful of times. This chain joins TRBV10-3 and TRBJ2-7; no reliable D call. Looked up from germline, CDR1 is ENHRY and CDR2 is SYGVKD. The CDR3 has 14 amino acids. Trimming removed 2 bases at V and 0 bases at J, with 8 bases between. The CDR3, as DNA: TGTGCCATCAGTGAGCCATGGGGCTCCTACGAGCAGTACTTC. Encoded protein: CAISEPWGSYEQYF.

The chain uses TRBV6-5 and TRBJ1-1, with 8 positions matching TRBD1. The CDR3 spans 18 residues. Looked up from germline, CDR1 is MNHEY and CDR2 is SVGAGI. V dropped 6 bases and J dropped 4; count of bases not matched to a gene: 19. DNA for the CDR3: TGTGCCAGCAGGGGATCCCGCGCAGGGGGCTACACGAGCACTGAAGCTTTCTTT. It is translated as CASRGSRAGGYTSTEAFF.

The V call is TRBV3-1, the J call TRBJ1-1; D unresolved. With 2 bases removed from V and 6 bases from J, the gap between germline ends came to 7 bases. CDR1 and CDR2 (germline): LGHDT, YNNKEL (reference sequence). The CDR3 has 12 residues. CDR3 residues: CASSQTDSEAFF. DNA of the CDR3: TGTGCCAGCAGCCAAACGGACTCTGAAGCTTTCTTT.

The V and J genes are TRBV4-3 and TRBJ1-1; no reliable D call. Germline assignment: CDR1 LGHNA and CDR2 YSLEER. V was cut by 4 bases and J by 8 bases, with 14 bases left in between. The CDR3 is 13 amino acids. The CDR3, as DNA: TGCGCCAGCAGCCCGACGGAGGCAGCAGAAGCTTTCTTT. Translating it yields CASSPTEAAEAFF.

V is TRBV30 and J is TRBJ2-5; 11 nucleotides line up with TRBD2. CDR1 is GTSNPN and CDR2 is SVGIG in the germline V gene (reference sequence). Trimming removed 0 bases from V and 4 bases from J; junction bases left unmatched: 10. This CDR3 has 17 amino acids. CDR3 region: CAWSVGLAGPGGETQYF. In DNA, the CDR3 is TGTGCCTGGAGTGTAGGACTAGCGGGCCCCGGGGGAGAGACCCAGTACTTC. Using reference TRBV30 and TRBJ2-5 for the parts outside the CDR3, the full variable domain is SQTIHQWPATLVQPVGSPLSLECTVEGTSNPNLYWYRQAAGRGLQLLFYSVGIGQISSEVPQNLSASRPQDRQFILSSKKLLLSDSGFYLCAWSVGLAGPGGETQYFGPGTRLLVL.

The gene calls are TRBV5-1 and TRBJ2-1, with 8 bases identical to TRBD2. From germline, CDR1 is SGHRS and CDR2 YFSETQ. J was trimmed by 5 bases and V by 4 bases; bases with no gene match: 17. The length of the CDR3 is 18 residues. The CDR3 here is CASSRGLARTSANNEQFF. The CDR3, as DNA: TGCGCCAGCAGCAGAGGACTAGCCCGAACCTCGGCAAACAATGAGCAGTTCTTC.

This clonotype was recorded a few times. The V and J genes are TRBV15 and TRBJ2-1, with 9 bases that match TRBD2. V shed 3 bases, J shed 6 bases, and the junction held 0 bases outside the gene matches. CDR1 LNHNV and CDR2 YYDKDF come from the germline V gene (reference sequence). This CDR3 region has 13 residues. CDR3 residues: CATSRTSGNEQFF. CDR3 sequence (DNA): TGTGCCACCAGCAGGACTAGCGGCAATGAGCAGTTCTTC.

This clonotype was recorded at least ten times. This chain joins TRBV4-2 and TRBJ1-1, with D maybe TRBD1 (6 bases). The CDR3 has 15 residues. Trimming left V 0 bases short and J 6 bases short, with 14 bases between. Per the germline V gene, CDR1 is LGHNA and CDR2 is YNFKEQ. The CDR3 sequence is CASSQDNRDWAEAFF. The CDR3 bases are TGTGCCAGCAGCCAAGACAACAGGGATTGGGCTGAAGCTTTCTTT.

This clonotype has more than one count but fewer than ten. The CDR3 sequence: CSAPRTGPDYGYTF. The CDR3 DNA is TGCAGTGCTCCCCGGACAGGTCCCGACTATGGCTACACCTTC. The chain combines TRBV20-1 with TRBJ1-2; 7 nucleotides match TRBD1. The CDR3 covers 14 residues. CDR1 is DFQATT and CDR2 is SNEGSKA in the germline V gene (reference sequence). With V trimmed by 5 bases and J by 3 bases, 9 bases remained unmatched.

J is TRBJ2-2 and V is TRBV4-3, with a weak D call TRBD2 (6 bases). The CDR3 contains 13 residues. Germline loops: CDR1 LGHNA, CDR2 YSLEER. V was pared by 2 bases and J by 5 bases, with 6 bases between. DNA for the CDR3: TGCGCCAGCAGCCAACTAGCGACCGGGGAGCTGTTTTTT. It translates to CASSQLATGELFF.

The CDR3 DNA is TGTGCCAGCAGCTTGGGACTCCCCGGGGGCAATGAGCAGTTCTTC. Amino acid sequence: CASSLGLPGGNEQFF. The genes are TRBV7-2 and TRBJ2-1; TRBD2 is a possible D gene (6 bases). V lost 3 bases and J 6 bases, leaving 15 bases between the germline ends. The CDR3 contains 15 residues. Germline lookup yields CDR1 SGHTA and CDR2 FQGNSA.

This clonotype has a handful of counts. The chain combines TRBV2 with TRBJ2-5, with no clear D. There are 12 residues in the CDR3. Germline assignment: CDR1 SNHLY and CDR2 FYNNEI. V was clipped by 8 bases and J by 2 bases, with 9 bases between them. CDR3 in DNA: TGTGCCAGCCCGACAAATCAAGAGACCCAGTACTTC. Amino acid sequence: CASPTNQETQYF.

This clonotype turned up a few times. The rearrangement uses TRBV5-1 and TRBJ2-1; no firm D call. Germline CDR1 reads SGHRS; CDR2 reads YFSETQ. This CDR3 has 16 amino acids. The germline V and J ends were trimmed by 3 bases and 0 bases, with 13 bases remaining between them. CDR3 amino acids: CASSSRGASSYNEQFF. The DNA for the CDR3 is TGCGCCAGCAGCTCTCGTGGCGCGAGCTCCTACAATGAGCAGTTCTTC.

The rearrangement joins TRBV6-2 or TRBV6-3 to TRBJ2-3; D gene uncertain. Germline CDR1 MNHEY, CDR2 SVGEGT. V was trimmed by 2 bases and J by 6 bases, leaving 24 bases between them. This CDR3 is built from 18 residues. CDR3 bases: TGTGCCAGCAGTTACGGGCCCCTCCCGGACCATACTGCGGATACGCAGTATTTT. Translated: CASSYGPLPDHTADTQYF.

V usage is TRBV4-1 and J usage is TRBJ2-7; 10 bases are a match to TRBD1. Per germline, CDR1 MGHRA and CDR2 YSYEKL. With V trimmed by 5 bases and J by 4 bases, 8 bases remained unmatched. The CDR3 loop spans 15 amino acids. The CDR3 sequence: CASSGRGGQGYEQYF. DNA for the CDR3: TGCGCCAGCAGCGGTCGGGGGGGACAGGGGTACGAGCAGTACTTC.

DNA of the CDR3: TGTGCCAGCAGCCAGGGGGGCGCAAGGTTTCCTCGGGTCTACGAGCAGTACTTC. This gives the protein CASSQGGARFPRVYEQYF. V gene TRBV3-1 combines with J gene TRBJ2-7; the D call may be TRBD1 or TRBD2 (6 bases each). This CDR3 is built from 18 residues. V was trimmed by 3 bases and J by 3 bases, leaving 24 bases between them. Looked up from germline, CDR1 is LGHDT and CDR2 is YNNKEL (reference sequence).

This clonotype has more than one count but fewer than ten. This sequence joins TRBV18 and TRBJ1-4, with 7 bases identical to TRBD1. CDR1 KGHSH and CDR2 LQKENI come from the germline V gene. V trimming: 7 bases; J trimming: 3 bases; junction bases outside the gene matches: 8. CDR3 length: 15 residues. CDR3 sequence (DNA): TGTGCCAGCTTCGAACAGGGGATCCCTAATGAAAAACTGTTTTTT. Amino acids: CASFEQGIPNEKLFF. The full variable domain, rest sourced from reference TRBV18 and TRBJ1-4, is NAGVMQNPRHLVRRRGQEARLRCSPMKGHSHVYWYRQLPEEGLKFMVYLQKENIIDESGMPKERFSAEFPKEGPSILRIQQVVRGDSAAYFCASFEQGIPNEKLFFGSGTQLSVL.

V usage is TRBV2 and J usage is TRBJ2-2; 7 nucleotides line up with TRBD2. This CDR3 region has 15 residues. Germline values: CDR1 SNHLY, CDR2 FYNNEI. The junction had 4 bases not matched to a gene; V was cut back by 6 bases and J by 0 bases. The CDR3 nucleotides are TGTGCCAGCAGAAATAGCGGGTCGAACACCGGGGAGCTGTTTTTT. Amino acid sequence: CASRNSGSNTGELFF.

The genes are TRBV10-3 and TRBJ1-1; the D is unclear. The CDR3 is 12 amino acids. Trimming removed 8 bases at V and 1 base at J, with 8 bases between. Germline V gives CDR1 ENHRY, CDR2 SYGVKD. The CDR3: CAIGGSNTEAFF. The CDR3 bases are TGTGCCATCGGCGGATCGAACACTGAAGCTTTCTTT.

This clonotype appeared a few times. This chain joins TRBV15 and TRBJ2-2; D ambiguous. This CDR3 has 12 amino acids. Germline-derived CDR1 and CDR2 are LNHNV and YYDKDF (reference sequence). The V end was cut by 1 base, the J end by 6 bases, with 3 bases between. CDR3 bases: TGTGCCACCAGCAGAGTCTCCGGGGAGCTGTTTTTT. Its protein product is CATSRVSGELFF.

This clonotype was counted a few times. The rearrangement joins TRBV9 to TRBJ2-7, with a possible D match to TRBD1 (6 bases). CDR1 SGDLS and CDR2 YYNGEE come from the germline V gene. This CDR3 contains 12 residues. V dropped 5 bases and J dropped 5 bases, with 11 bases sitting between them. The CDR3 nucleotides read TGTGCCAGCAGGGCCAGGGGTGACGAGCAGTACTTC. Amino acid sequence: CASRARGDEQYF.

The chain links TRBV30 to TRBJ2-6; D is unresolved. This CDR3 spans 13 amino acids. V lost 5 bases and J lost 0, with 5 bases in between. CDR1 GTSNPN and CDR2 SVGIG come from the germline V gene (reference sequence). CDR3 sequence: CAWAYSGANVLTF. CDR3 DNA: TGTGCCTGGGCTTACTCTGGGGCCAACGTCCTGACTTTC. Complete variable domain (other parts from reference TRBV30 and TRBJ2-6): SQTIHQWPATLVQPVGSPLSLECTVEGTSNPNLYWYRQAAGRGLQLLFYSVGIGQISSEVPQNLSASRPQDRQFILSSKKLLLSDSGFYLCAWAYSGANVLTFGAGSRLTVL.

J is TRBJ2-1 and V is TRBV6-1, with 7 bases lining up with TRBD2. CDR1 is MNHNS, CDR2 SASEGT, per germline. This CDR3 contains 15 residues. Trimming took 7 bases from V and 11 from J; bases not matched to a gene: 17. In nucleotides, the CDR3 is TGTGCCAGCATTCAGGCGGGACTATCCCCAATGAAGCAGTTCTTC. Protein sequence: CASIQAGLSPMKQFF.

The chain combines TRBV12-3 or TRBV12-4 with TRBJ2-1; D remains unclear. V lost 7 bases and J lost 6, with 10 bases in between. The CDR3 has 12 amino acids. Here the CDR3 reads CASTTDRNEQFF. The CDR3 nucleotides read TGTGCCAGCACCACAGATCGCAATGAGCAGTTCTTC.

This clonotype was counted a few times. J is TRBJ2-7 and V is TRBV11-2, with unresolved D. Looked up from germline, CDR1 is SGHAT and CDR2 is FQNNGV. Trimming removed 8 bases from V and 0 bases from J, with 20 bases in between. The CDR3 spans 16 residues. The CDR3 sequence is CASAEVSSQSSYEQYF. CDR3 DNA sequence: TGTGCCAGCGCCGAGGTTAGCTCACAGAGCTCCTACGAGCAGTACTTC. Variable domain in full (rest from reference TRBV11-2 and TRBJ2-7): EAGVAQSPRYKIIEKRQSVAFWCNPISGHATLYWYQQILGQGPKLLIQFQNNGVVDDSQLPKDRFSAERLKGVDSTLKIQPAKLEDSAVYLCASAEVSSQSSYEQYFGPGTRLTVT.

This CDR3 is CASSVLGTVNEKLFF. Here the CDR3 DNA reads TGTGCCAGCAGCGTACTCGGGACAGTCAATGAAAAACTGTTTTTT. This chain joins TRBV11-3 and TRBJ1-4; 7 bases are a match to TRBD1. Looked up from germline, CDR1 is SGHNT and CDR2 is YENEEA. Trimming took 5 bases from V and 5 from J; bases not matched to a gene: 8. This CDR3 spans 15 amino acids. Drawing the rest from reference TRBV11-3 and TRBJ1-4, the complete variable domain is EAGVVQSPRYKIIEKKQPVAFWCNPISGHNTLYWYLQNLGQGPELLIRYENEEAVDDSQLPKDRFSAERLKGVDSTLKIQPAELGDSAVYLCASSVLGTVNEKLFFGSGTQLSVL.

This chain uses TRBV7-6 with TRBJ1-1; D remains unclear. V was cut by 5 bases and J by 0 bases, with 7 bases left in between. Germline CDR1 is SGHVS and CDR2 is FNYEAQ. CDR3 length: 13 residues. The CDR3 bases are TGTGCCAGCAGCGCCGGGATGAACACTGAAGCTTTCTTT. This translates into CASSAGMNTEAFF. Full variable domain (missing parts from reference TRBV7-6 and TRBJ1-1): GAGVSQSPRYKVTKRGQDVALRCDPISGHVSLYWYRQALGQGPEFLTYFNYEAQQDKSGLPNDRFSAERPEGSISTLTIQRTEQRDSAMYRCASSAGMNTEAFFGQGTRLTVV.